The present TCR beta chain was sequenced within a study of blood T cell repertoires in COVID-19. Germline V gives CDR1 LGHDT, CDR2 YNNKEL (reference sequence). This CDR3 region has 13 residues. Trimming removed 11 bases from V and 0 bases from J; junction bases left unmatched: 6. The data were produced by immunoSEQ multiplex PCR, yet TCRdb's version contains in-frame clones alone and is incomplete. Of 200,000 to 250,000 clones listed, 82% are singletons. This clone has a handful of counts. Sequencing was done on a sample of peripheral blood. This clonotype originated in a woman older than 75 with acute or convalescent COVID-19. The rearrangement links TRBV3-1 (or the pseudogene TRBV3-2) to TRBJ1-2; 7 bases are shared with TRBD1. The CDR3 loop reads CASQGSSNYGYTF. For the CDR3, the DNA is TGTGCCTCACAGGGGTCGTCTAACTATGGCTACACCTTC.